This T cell receptor beta chain was observed in a study of shared clonotypes between healthy human individuals (TCRdb year 2020). Regarding the study in general: The cohort included three men and a couple of women between 18 and 49 years of age. Libraries were prepared and TCR repertoires were sequenced by different laboratories using diverse techniques, in order to increase sequencing depth and limit assay-specific biases. Blood TCR repertoires of about five healthy adults were deeply sequenced to estimate repertoire size and the extent of clonotype sharing between individuals. Per donor, three plates each were used for CD4 naive and CD4 memory, two for CD8 naive, and one for CD8 memory. Leukapheresis yielded between about 0.94 and 8.9 billion PBMCs per donor.

Using the deep immunoSEQ assay, multiplex PCR amplified TCR CDR3 regions from genomic DNA. Extracted genomic DNA from each cell subset was spread evenly across all wells of several immunoSEQ 96-well plates, with each plate serving as a replicate. For sorted subsets, roughly 200 ng of genomic DNA, equivalent to roughly 30,000 T cell genomes, went into each replicate PCR. Purified libraries were quantified with a Qubit 3.0 fluorometer, sized on a Bioanalyzer 2100, and re-quantified with the KAPA Library Quantification kit. A separate single-read 150-cycle Illumina NextSeq 550 flow cell was used to sequence each immunoSEQ 96-well plate. In the paper's pipeline: Because the immunoSEQ output included only junctional sequences and no quality scores, the filtering could not be the same as the filtering used for full-length reads. Sequences were annotated with PyIR, a Python wrapper for IgBLAST v1.9, and V/J genes and CDR3 were assigned using IMGT germline references. Reads were filtered out if the reads had weak V/J assignments (E-value above 1e-6), no CDR3, stop codons, out-of-frame junctions, or ambiguous translated residues. V3J clonotypes were defined by identical inferred V gene, J gene, and CDR3 amino acid sequence. Percentage overlap between repertoires was computed as shared unique clonotypes divided by the size of the smaller repertoire. Richness of each repertoire was evaluated using RTK rarefaction, the Chao1 estimator, and Recon v2.1 estimates of unobserved clonotypes. For all TCRbeta clonotypes obtained by the gDNA method from four donors, generation probabilities were computed with OLGA. Drawn from immuneACCESS, this table holds only the in-frame rearrangements with V and J called that TCRdb kept. Clones are partly lost; checked studies trace under half to an unresolved V gene and leave the rest unexplained. Clone size and the V and J calls come from that table; the DNA yielded D and trimming. Present in this sample are 950,000 to 1,300,000 clones, roughly 80% of which were seen just once. 1.4% of the sample goes to the ten largest clones.

CDR3 length: 15 amino acids, cysteine to phenylalanine. The DNA shown is the 45-base CDR3, in frame from base 1. V loses 0 bases, J loses 4 bases, and the germline ends lie 12 bases apart. CDR1 and CDR2 are read off the germline V gene as LGHNA and YSLEER. As concerns this clone: This clone's antigen is unknown. Base qualities are not provided; no much larger clone lies one nucleotide away.

The donors were healthy, HIV-negative adults who had no recently reported acute infections or vaccinations. Only Caucasian adults living in Nashville, Tennessee, USA were represented among the donors. CD4+ T cells were enriched by magnetic negative selection, after which naive cells were positively selected on CD45RA and the negative fraction was taken as the memory subset. Blood was obtained by leukapheresis, after which PBMCs were separated by Ficoll-Histopaque density gradient centrifugation and cryopreserved in liquid nitrogen vapor phase. Analytical flow cytometry was used to check the purity and quantity of every magnetically sorted T cell population. Genomic DNA was isolated from each sorted fraction and quantified by UV absorbance on a Nanodrop 2000c. Broad study findings and their caveats: Because the study included a small number of donors, the genetic and exposure-history diversity represented was limited. Sampling was restricted to blood, and TCR repertoires in tissue are likely to differ from TCR repertoires in blood. Naive subsets generally had larger estimated clonotype richness than memory subsets. Even with the large sequencing depth, rarefaction of the sorted-subset datasets indicated that sequencing was incomplete. Based on pairwise subsampling, the degree of clonotype sharing among donors was expected to be affected by sequencing depth. Higher generation probabilities were observed for clonotypes shared by all four sorted-subset donors than for non-shared clonotypes. Sharing across a few donors was observed for about 5% of naive CD4, less than 4% of naive CD8, over 2% of memory CD4, and roughly 0.4% of memory CD8 clonotypes.

In this chain, TRBV4-3 is recombined with TRBJ1-1; no D gene can be assigned with confidence. Sequencing input: memory CD4+ T cells sorted from blood. The meaning of the sample's cell subset or site label: CD45RA-negative fraction. The TCR originated in a young man in good health. The DNA is TGCGCCAGCAGCCAAGATCTGGTCCCGGCCACTGAAGCTTTCTTT. It is translated as CASSQDLVPATEAFF.